This T cell receptor beta chain was recorded in a study of cytomegalovirus exposure and HLA in healthy donors. This CDR3 has 13 amino acids. The V end was cut by 5 bases, the J end by 2 bases, with 13 bases between. Germline lookup yields CDR1 GTSNPN and CDR2 SVGIG (reference sequence). Study conclusions and caveats: A later analysis linked a missense DCLRE1C variant to TCR beta V- and J-gene trimming.

Comment on this clone: The target antigen is unknown.

The PCR contained 60 Vbeta and 13 Jbeta primers. Authors' methods: Approximately 87 million unique TCR beta chains, roughly 11 million shared, were counted in a later analysis. TCRdb's copy holds only in-frame clones and misses some; the assay was immunoSEQ multiplex PCR. For V, J and clone size, that table is used; D and trimming come from the DNA. The table shows about 64,000 clones, with 85% to 90% occurring only once. The sample comprised PBMCs. The genes are TRBV30 and TRBJ2-7, with D possibly matching TRBD1 (6 bases). The sequence was obtained from a female donor in good health and CMV-seronegative. CDR3 region: CAWARQAPYEQYF. CDR3 nucleotides: TGTGCCTGGGCCAGACAGGCTCCCTACGAGCAGTACTTC.